The 32 T cell receptor beta chains presented below share a single source sample, sequenced in a study of cytomegalovirus exposure and HLA in healthy donors. PCR was performed using 60 Vbeta and 13 Jbeta primers. Measured with immunoSEQ multiplex PCR; TCRdb has only the in-frame clones, and not every one. The data hold some 190,000 clones, with 70% to 90% observed a single time. What was sequenced was PBMCs. These receptors were obtained from a male donor in good health and CMV-seronegative.

The J gene is TRBJ2-5, the V gene TRBV7-3, with D perhaps TRBD2 (6 bases). Trimming stripped 5 bases from V and 1 base from J, with 8 bases between. Germline assignment: CDR1 SGHTA and CDR2 FQGTGA. The CDR3 loop spans 13 amino acids. The CDR3 loop reads CASSIGGQETQYF. In DNA, the CDR3 is TGTGCCAGCAGCATCGGGGGCCAAGAGACCCAGTACTTC.

This clone has only one observation. The V call is TRBV15, the J call TRBJ2-7; tentatively, D is TRBD1 (6 bases). Deletions cut 0 bases from V and 2 bases from J, with 11 bases between. Germline CDR1 and CDR2: LNHNV and YYDKDF (reference sequence). The CDR3 is 15 residues long. This chain's CDR3 is CATSREGAGPYEQYF. The CDR3 DNA sequence: TGTGCCACCAGCAGAGAGGGGGCAGGGCCCTACGAGCAGTACTTC.

The chain carries TRBV6-6 and TRBJ1-5, with TRBD1 identical over 9 bases. The CDR3 totals 14 residues. Per the germline V gene, CDR1 is MNHNY and CDR2 is SVGAGI (reference sequence). With 5 bases clipped from V and 6 bases from J, the junction kept 5 bases outside the gene matches. DNA for the CDR3: TGTGCCAGCAGTAGAACAGGGGGCGGTCAGCCCCAGCATTTT. Translation gives CASSRTGGGQPQHF.

The V gene is TRBV28, the J gene TRBJ2-7; weak D call: TRBD1 (5 bases). V lost 4 bases and J 4 bases, leaving 8 bases between the germline ends. The CDR3 has 12 residues. Germline CDR1 and CDR2: MDHEN and SYDVKM. The CDR3 bases are TGTGCCAGCAGTTCAGACAGATACGAGCAGTACTTC. It codes for CASSSDRYEQYF. Filled out from reference TRBV28 and TRBJ2-7, the complete variable domain reads DVKVTQSSRYLVKRTGEKVFLECVQDMDHENMFWYRQDPGLGLRLIYFSYDVKMKEKGDIPEGYSVSREKKERFSLILESASTNQTSMYLCASSSDRYEQYFGPGTRLTVT.

The rearrangement uses TRBV6-5 and TRBJ2-7, with 9 bases lining up with TRBD1. V lost 5 bases, J lost 4 bases, and 6 bases stayed unmatched. The CDR3 consists of 14 residues. Germline V gene sequence: CDR1 MNHEY, CDR2 SVGAGI. The CDR3 is CASSPGTGFYEQYF. The CDR3 coding sequence is TGTGCCAGCAGTCCCGGGACAGGGTTTTACGAGCAGTACTTC.

The gene calls are TRBV28 and TRBJ2-1; 8 bases align to TRBD2. The V and J ends lost 3 bases and 8 bases, in that order; junction bases with no gene match: 9. The length of the CDR3 is 15 residues. Germline CDR1 reads MDHEN; CDR2 reads SYDVKM. The CDR3 is CASSLTSASWHEQFF. CDR3 nucleotide sequence: TGTGCCAGCAGTTTGACTAGCGCTTCCTGGCATGAGCAGTTCTTC. Supplemented by reference TRBV28 and TRBJ2-1, the full variable domain reads DVKVTQSSRYLVKRTGEKVFLECVQDMDHENMFWYRQDPGLGLRLIYFSYDVKMKEKGDIPEGYSVSREKKERFSLILESASTNQTSMYLCASSLTSASWHEQFFGPGTRLTVL.

The gene calls are TRBV5-1 and TRBJ2-1; TRBD2 aligns across 7 bases. Germline V lookup: CDR1 SGHRS, CDR2 YFSETQ. CDR3 size: 15 residues. The trim removed 4 bases at V and 3 bases at J, leaving 7 bases unmatched. This chain's CDR3 is CASSPSSGYYNEQFF. DNA for the CDR3: TGCGCCAGCAGCCCCTCTAGCGGCTACTACAATGAGCAGTTCTTC.

The CDR3 sequence: CASSSREVTYEQYF. As DNA, the CDR3 is TGTGCCAGCAGTAGCAGGGAGGTTACCTACGAGCAGTACTTC. This chain links TRBV6-5 with TRBJ2-7, with a tentative D call TRBD2 (6 bases). The CDR3 extends over 14 amino acids. The germline gives CDR1 MNHEY, CDR2 SVGAGI. V gave up 5 bases and J gave up 2 bases, with 13 bases separating them.

The genes are TRBV5-1 and TRBJ2-3; TRBD1 aligns across 8 bases. The trim removed 3 bases at V and 0 bases at J, leaving 3 bases unmatched. This CDR3 region has 15 residues. Germline loops: CDR1 SGHRS, CDR2 YFSETQ. The CDR3 here is CASSWGQASTDTQYF. DNA for the CDR3: TGCGCCAGCAGCTGGGGACAGGCTAGCACAGATACGCAGTATTTT. Looking up the rest from reference TRBV5-1 and TRBJ2-3 gives the full variable domain: KAGVTQTPRYLIKTRGQQVTLSCSPISGHRSVSWYQQTPGQGLQFLFEYFSETQRNKGNFPGRFSGRQFSNSRSEMNVSTLELGDSALYLCASSWGQASTDTQYFGPGTRLTVL.

The J gene is TRBJ1-2, the V gene TRBV27; D is ambiguous. Germline V gene sequence: CDR1 MNHEY, CDR2 SMNVEV (reference sequence). This CDR3 has 12 amino acids. V was trimmed by 11 bases and J by 0 bases, leaving 10 bases between them. The CDR3 spells CASYTSNYGYTF. The CDR3 DNA follows: TGTGCCTCATACACCTCTAACTATGGCTACACCTTC.

This chain connects TRBV19 to TRBJ1-2; 9 bases match TRBD1. Trimming removed 5 bases from V and 10 bases from J; junction bases left unmatched: 8. Germline CDR1 is LNHDA and CDR2 is SQIVND (reference sequence). The CDR3 has 13 amino acids. This CDR3 reads CASSLQGAHDYTF. In DNA form, the CDR3 reads TGTGCCAGTAGTTTACAGGGGGCGCATGACTACACCTTC.

The rearrangement uses TRBV7-3 and TRBJ2-3; 11 nucleotides agree with TRBD2. Unmatched junction bases numbered 2, after V lost 3 bases and J lost 0 bases. Germline values: CDR1 SGHTA, CDR2 FQGTGA. CDR3 length: 16 residues. The chain's CDR3 is CASSFTSGGSTDTQYF. The CDR3 DNA sequence: TGTGCCAGCAGCTTCACTAGCGGGGGAAGCACAGATACGCAGTATTTT.

The gene calls are TRBV28 and TRBJ2-7; 8 bases fit TRBD2. Germline values: CDR1 MDHEN, CDR2 SYDVKM. With V trimmed by 0 bases and J by 3 bases, 10 bases remained unmatched. The CDR3 covers 17 residues. This CDR3 is CASSLWGARREVYEQYF. The DNA for the CDR3 is TGTGCCAGCAGTTTATGGGGGGCAAGGCGGGAGGTCTACGAGCAGTACTTC.

The gene calls are TRBV6-5 and TRBJ2-7; 9 nucleotides match TRBD1. Trimming removed 6 bases from V and 6 bases from J; junction bases left unmatched: 9. The CDR3 totals 14 residues. The germline V gene encodes CDR1 MNHEY and CDR2 SVGAGI. In nucleotides, the CDR3 is TGTGCCAGCAGCAAATACAGGGGACAGGGCGAGCAGTACTTC. Encoded protein: CASSKYRGQGEQYF.

The chain links TRBV29-1 to TRBJ2-1; 8 bases line up with TRBD2. The V gene's germline CDR1 is SQVTM and CDR2 ANQGSEA. Losses at the gene ends were 8 bases for V and 9 bases for J; bases not matched to a gene: 12. The CDR3 extends over 13 amino acids. CDR3 sequence (DNA): TGCAGCCTCCTCGGGACTAGGCCCGGTGAGCAGTTCTTC. Residues: CSLLGTRPGEQFF.

The chain carries TRBV5-1 and TRBJ1-1, with D tentatively TRBD1 (5 bases). This CDR3 region has 15 residues. V shed 4 bases and J shed 0 bases, with 13 bases lying between them. CDR1 is SGHRS, CDR2 YFSETQ, per germline. DNA for the CDR3: TGCGCCAGCAGCCCCCAGACAGACATGAACACTGAAGCTTTCTTT. This codes for CASSPQTDMNTEAFF.

The V and J genes are TRBV15 and TRBJ1-2; D is perhaps TRBD1 (5 bases). Germline V gene sequence: CDR1 LNHNV, CDR2 YYDKDF (reference sequence). The CDR3 has 13 amino acids. V gave up 5 bases and J gave up 7 bases, with 14 bases separating them. DNA of the CDR3: TGTGCCACCAGCCCTTCGGGGGGATCTGGCTACACCTTC. Its protein is CATSPSGGSGYTF.

V usage is TRBV9 and J usage is TRBJ2-3; maybe TRBD2 (5 bases). CDR1 is SGDLS and CDR2 is YYNGEE in the germline V gene. The V and J ends lost 4 bases and 4 bases respectively, with 13 bases between them. The CDR3 runs 14 residues. CDR3 bases: TGTGCCAGCAGCCGCGCTCCGAGGGCAGATACGCAGTATTTT. Translation: CASSRAPRADTQYF.

The rearrangement links TRBV18 to TRBJ1-5; 12 positions agree with TRBD1. CDR3 length: 15 residues. The ends lost 4 bases at V and 6 bases at J; junction bases unmatched: 4. Germline CDR1 KGHSH, CDR2 LQKENI. In nucleotides, the CDR3 is TGTGCCAGCTCACTTGGGACAGGGGGCGGTCAGCCCCAGCATTTT. It translates to CASSLGTGGGQPQHF.

The gene calls are TRBV5-1 and TRBJ2-2, with 8 bases lining up with TRBD2. The germline V gene encodes CDR1 SGHRS and CDR2 YFSETQ. The CDR3 totals 15 residues. J lost 3 bases, V lost 0 bases, and 1 base had no gene match. CDR3 residues: CASSLELADTGELFF. CDR3 nucleotides: TGCGCCAGCAGCTTGGAACTAGCGGACACCGGGGAGCTGTTTTTT.

This chain joins TRBV19 and TRBJ2-3, with 9 bases aligning to TRBD2. The J segment lost 0 bases and the V segment lost 5 bases, leaving 3 bases of the junction unmatched. This CDR3 contains 15 residues. Germline lookup yields CDR1 LNHDA and CDR2 SQIVND (reference sequence). CDR3 protein: CASSFLAGSTDTQYF. The CDR3 bases are TGTGCCAGTAGTTTTCTAGCGGGAAGCACAGATACGCAGTATTTT.

The chain joins TRBV30 to TRBJ1-6; D perhaps matches TRBD1 (5 bases). In germline, CDR1 is GTSNPN, CDR2 SVGIG (reference sequence). V dropped 4 bases and J dropped 7 bases, with 14 bases sitting between them. The length of the CDR3 is 14 residues. CDR3 sequence (DNA): TGTGCCTGGACCCGACGCGGGGGGAATTCACCCCTCCACTTT. Translation gives CAWTRRGGNSPLHF.

The chain has TRBV7-3 and TRBJ1-2; 10 bases agree with TRBD1. CDR3 size: 16 residues. From germline, CDR1 is SGHTA and CDR2 FQGTGA. The junction had 11 bases not matched to a gene; V was cut back by 3 bases and J by 7 bases. The DNA of the CDR3 is TGTGCCAGCAGCTTGAAACCTTATGGACAGGGGGGTGGCTACACCTTC. This gives the protein CASSLKPYGQGGGYTF.

The gene calls are TRBV29-1 and TRBJ2-5; D is perhaps TRBD2 (6 bases). The CDR3 is 12 residues long. CDR1 and CDR2 (germline): SQVTM, ANQGSEA. V lost 7 bases and J lost 2, with 11 bases in between. Written as DNA, the CDR3 is TGCAGCGAGGGGACTGCACAAGAGACCCAGTACTTC. Translation gives CSEGTAQETQYF.

In this sample, this clone turned up a few times. The genes are TRBV5-6 and TRBJ1-5, with D maybe TRBD1 (6 bases). The V end lost 3 bases, the J end lost 4 bases, and 11 bases lay between the germline ends. CDR1 and CDR2 (germline): SGHDT, YYEEEE. The CDR3 totals 14 residues. Here the CDR3 DNA reads TGTGCCAGCAGCTCGAAGACAGGTAATCAGCCCCAGCATTTT. Translated, it gives CASSSKTGNQPQHF.

The rearrangement joins TRBV7-6 to TRBJ2-5; TRBD2 matches at 8 bases. Trimming cost V 5 bases and J 5 bases; bases outside gene matches: 10. Germline V gives CDR1 SGHVS, CDR2 FNYEAQ. CDR3 length: 15 residues. CDR3 nucleotides: TGTGCCAGCAGCCCAGGACTAGCAAGTAGGGAGACCCAGTACTTC. Translated: CASSPGLASRETQYF. The variable domain in full, with the rest retrieved from reference TRBV7-6 and TRBJ2-5, is GAGVSQSPRYKVTKRGQDVALRCDPISGHVSLYWYRQALGQGPEFLTYFNYEAQQDKSGLPNDRFSAERPEGSISTLTIQRTEQRDSAMYRCASSPGLASRETQYFGPGTRLLVL.

The chain uses TRBV27 and TRBJ2-1; TRBD2 agrees at 9 bases. Per the germline V gene, CDR1 is MNHEY and CDR2 is SMNVEV (reference sequence). The CDR3 has 14 amino acids. J was trimmed by 7 bases and V by 8 bases; bases with no gene match: 9. DNA for the CDR3: TGTGCCAGCCGGCGAGCGGGGGGCTTTAATGAGCAGTTCTTC. Amino acids: CASRRAGGFNEQFF.

Here the CDR3 reads CASSPEGTGPQETQYF. As DNA, the CDR3 is TGTGCCAGCAGCCCGGAAGGGACAGGCCCCCAAGAGACCCAGTACTTC. The V and J genes are TRBV7-9 and TRBJ2-5, with 8 bases identical to TRBD1. The CDR3 runs to 16 residues. V gave up 5 bases and J gave up 1 base; unmatched junction bases: 9. Per the germline V gene, CDR1 is SEHNR and CDR2 is FQNEAQ (reference sequence).

This clone was detected a few times. The chain combines TRBV6-1 with TRBJ1-4; D remains ambiguous. The CDR3 is 13 amino acids. With 6 bases removed from V and 17 bases from J, the gap between germline ends came to 22 bases. Germline V CDR1 and CDR2: MNHNS, SASEGT. CDR3 in DNA: TGTGCCAGCAGGGAGGCGGGAGGTGGCTGGGGTTTTTTT. Encoded protein: CASREAGGGWGFF.

This chain joins TRBV5-4 and TRBJ2-5, with 14 bases lining up with TRBD2. The CDR3 is made up of 16 amino acids. J was trimmed by 5 bases and V by 4 bases; bases with no gene match: 7. Germline V gene lookup returns CDR1 SGHNT and CDR2 YYREEE (reference sequence). CDR3 DNA sequence: TGTGCCAGCAGCCAGGGACTAGCGGGGGTAATTGAGACCCAGTACTTC. Its protein is CASSQGLAGVIETQYF.

The chain carries TRBV6-5 and TRBJ1-4; 7 bases align to TRBD1. Per the germline V gene, CDR1 is MNHEY and CDR2 is SVGAGI. This CDR3 is 15 amino acids long. The V segment lost 6 bases and the J segment 3 bases; nucleotides outside the gene matches: 7. CDR3 protein: CASRTDRAANEKLFF. The CDR3, as DNA: TGTGCCAGCAGAACTGACAGGGCAGCTAATGAAAAACTGTTTTTT.

This sequence joins TRBV6-5 and TRBJ2-7, with TRBD1 as a possible D gene (5 bases). The CDR3 contains 14 residues. Germline values: CDR1 MNHEY, CDR2 SVGAGI. Trimming stripped 4 bases from V and 2 bases from J, with 12 bases between. The CDR3 sequence is CASSLGPGTYEQYF. The CDR3 DNA is TGTGCCAGCAGTTTGGGCCCAGGGACCTACGAGCAGTACTTC.